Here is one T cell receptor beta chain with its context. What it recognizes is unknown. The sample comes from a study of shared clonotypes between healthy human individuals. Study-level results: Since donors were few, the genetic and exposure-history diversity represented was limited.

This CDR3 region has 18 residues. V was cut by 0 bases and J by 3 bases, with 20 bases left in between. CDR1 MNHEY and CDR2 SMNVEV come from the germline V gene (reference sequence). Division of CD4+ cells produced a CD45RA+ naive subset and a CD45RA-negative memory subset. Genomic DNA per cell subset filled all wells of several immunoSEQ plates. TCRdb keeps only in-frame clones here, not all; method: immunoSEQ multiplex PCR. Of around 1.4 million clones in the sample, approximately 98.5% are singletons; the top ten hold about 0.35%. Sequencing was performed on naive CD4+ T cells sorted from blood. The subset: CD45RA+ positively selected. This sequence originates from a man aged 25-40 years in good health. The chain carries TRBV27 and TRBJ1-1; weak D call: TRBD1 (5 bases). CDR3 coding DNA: TGTGCCAGCAGTTTATCGGGGGTTTACGAGGTCCCGGACACTGAAGCTTTCTTT. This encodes CASSLSGVYEVPDTEAFF.